These 5 T cell receptor beta chains share one sample of origin, sequenced in a study of response to subunit inactivated influenza vaccine. Each CDR3 protein is one row after TCRdb ran MiXCR on the RT-PCR reads. The sample lists a few hundred thousand distinct CDR3 sequences; about a fifth were seen once. The sample was PBMCs from blood, taken about 20 months after vaccination. Receptors originate from a man aged 45 to 75 who received an inactivated influenza vaccine.

The chain has TRBV20-1 and TRBJ2-3, with TRBD2 matching over 9 bases. The trim removed 1 base at V and 3 bases at J, leaving 8 bases unmatched. Germline-derived CDR1 and CDR2 are DFQATT and SNEGSKA (reference sequence). This CDR3 is 16 amino acids long. In DNA form, the CDR3 reads TGCAGTGCTAGAGCGTCAGCGGGAGGTGGGACAGATACGCAGTATTTT. It codes for CSARASAGGGTDTQYF.

This chain connects TRBV7-9 to TRBJ2-1; D may be TRBD1 (6 bases). Germline-derived CDR1 and CDR2 are SEHNR and FQNEAQ (reference sequence). CDR3 size: 16 residues. Trimming removed 5 bases from V and 4 bases from J, with 18 bases in between. The CDR3 loop is CASSRLGGQYYNEQFF. The CDR3 nucleotides read TGTGCCAGCAGCCGATTAGGGGGACAATATTACAATGAGCAGTTCTTC.

The rearrangement uses TRBV10-3 and TRBJ2-1; 7 nucleotides agree with TRBD2. Germline V gene lookup returns CDR1 ENHRY and CDR2 SYGVKD. The CDR3 spans 16 residues. The trim removed 0 bases at V and 4 bases at J, leaving 6 bases unmatched. This chain's CDR3 is CAISESERDIYNEQFF. CDR3 nucleotides: TGTGCCATCAGTGAGTCGGAGCGGGATATTTACAATGAGCAGTTCTTC.

The chain links TRBV7-2 to TRBJ2-2, with unresolved D. Trimming removed 1 base at V and 3 bases at J, with 6 bases between. Looked up from germline, CDR1 is SGHTA and CDR2 is FQGNSA. The CDR3 length is 14 residues. The CDR3 protein is CASSLVTYTGELFF. CDR3 nucleotides: TGTGCCAGCAGCTTAGTGACGTACACCGGGGAGCTGTTTTTT. The full variable domain, in which reference TRBV7-2 and TRBJ2-2 provide the parts outside the CDR3, is GAGVSQSPSNKVTEKGKDVELRCDPISGHTALYWYRQSLGQGLEFLIYFQGNSAPDKSGLPSDRFSAERTGGSVSTLTIQRTQQEDSAVYLCASSLVTYTGELFFGEGSRLTVL.

CDR3 nucleotide sequence: TGTGCCAGCTCCATCGATGACGGGCAGACCCAGTACTTC. It encodes CASSIDDGQTQYF. The chain recombines TRBV7-9 with TRBJ2-5; no definite D call. The CDR3 runs 13 residues. The V and J ends lost 8 bases and 6 bases respectively, with 16 bases between them. The germline CDR1 and CDR2 sequences are SEHNR and FQNEAQ (reference sequence).